This T cell receptor (beta chain) was identified in a study of cytomegalovirus exposure and HLA in healthy donors. Whole-study results and caveats: Presence/absence analyses assumed roughly uniform sequencing depth across donors, which may not hold. Productive rates of about 90% or about 30% were seen for most TCR beta V segments in an earlier analysis.

These donors, healthy bone marrow donors, were studied. V lost 4 bases and J lost 9; bases outside the gene matches: 5. This CDR3 has 14 amino acids. CDR1 and CDR2 from the germline V gene are SGHNT and YYREEE (reference sequence). 60 Vbeta and 13 Jbeta primers were used in PCR. This table comes from immunoSEQ multiplex PCR, and its TCRdb copy is limited to in-frame clones, with some not included. Here the sample spans 100,000 to 150,000 clones, 74% being singletons. In the case of this clone: As yet, its antigen is unknown.

This sequence originates from a man aged 40-55 years in good health and CMV-seropositive. Sequenced material: PBMCs. The chain employs TRBV5-4 and TRBJ1-6; 9 nucleotides match TRBD1. The CDR3 DNA reads as TGTGCCAGCAGCCTGGAGGGACAGGGTTCACCCCTCCACTTT. Translated, it gives CASSLEGQGSPLHF. Based on the CDR3 plus reference TRBV5-4 and TRBJ1-6, the full variable domain is ETGVTQSPTHLIKTRGQQVTLRCSSQSGHNTVSWYQQALGQGPQFIFQYYREEENGRGNFPPRFSGLQFPNYSSELNVNALELDDSALYLCASSLEGQGSPLHFGNGTRLTVT.